Each of the 6 T cell receptor beta chains below was sequenced from the same sample in a study of chemoradiotherapy in HPV16-positive cancers. Method: immunoSEQ multiplex PCR; TCRdb's copy keeps in-frame clones and lacks some. The table records roughly 13,000 clones, about four fifths of them present only once. This sample was taken from a patient who underwent chemoradiotherapy. The receptors stem from a human donor with HPV-associated anogenital cancer.

The V and J genes are TRBV5-1 and TRBJ2-1; 7 bases map to TRBD1. Germline values: CDR1 SGHRS, CDR2 YFSETQ. V lost 4 bases, J lost 5 bases, and 12 bases stayed unmatched. CDR3 length equals 16 residues. The CDR3 protein is CASSLLSPGTDNEQFF. The CDR3 DNA is TGCGCCAGCAGCCTCCTCTCCCCAGGGACAGACAATGAGCAGTTCTTC.

This clone was detected only a few times. The chain has TRBV10-3 and TRBJ2-5; 11 nucleotides align to TRBD2. With 6 bases clipped from V and 4 bases from J, the junction kept 1 base outside the gene matches. There are 13 residues in the CDR3. Germline V gene data show CDR1 as ENHRY and CDR2 as SYGVKD. The DNA of the CDR3 is TGTGCCATCAGAGGGACTAGCGGAGAGACCCAGTACTTC. Translating gives CAIRGTSGETQYF.

The chain is built from TRBV28 and TRBJ1-5, with D possibly matching TRBD1 (5 bases). V was cut by 6 bases and J by 7 bases, with 16 bases left in between. This CDR3 is 14 amino acids long. Per the germline V gene, CDR1 is MDHEN and CDR2 is SYDVKM. The CDR3 DNA reads as TGTGCCAGCAGCAACGGCAGGGAGTGGCAGCCCCAGCATTTT. This translates into CASSNGREWQPQHF.

The genes are TRBV25-1 and TRBJ2-1; D is perhaps TRBD1 (5 bases). V was pared by 4 bases and J by 3 bases, with 13 bases between. The CDR3 runs to 15 residues. CDR1 is MGHDK, CDR2 SYGVNS, per germline. CDR3 DNA sequence: TGTGCCAGCAGTGCGCAGGGTACTGGCTACAATGAGCAGTTCTTC. It encodes CASSAQGTGYNEQFF.

V and J are TRBV11-3 and TRBJ1-2; a possible D gene is TRBD1 (5 bases). The CDR3 runs 13 residues. The germline gives CDR1 SGHNT, CDR2 YENEEA. Trimming took 1 base from V and 8 from J, leaving 11 bases between them. The CDR3 protein is CASSLGGARGYTF. CDR3 coding DNA: TGTGCCAGCAGCTTAGGAGGGGCAAGGGGCTACACCTTC.

CDR3 in amino acids: CAWTGPGTSGRAYNEQFF. DNA of the CDR3: TGTGCCTGGACCGGCCCCGGGACTAGCGGGAGAGCGTACAATGAGCAGTTCTTC. The chain uses TRBV30 and TRBJ2-1, with 14 bases lining up with TRBD2. This CDR3 region has 18 residues. The V segment lost 4 bases and the J segment 4 bases; nucleotides outside the gene matches: 12. Germline V CDR1 and CDR2: GTSNPN, SVGIG (reference sequence).